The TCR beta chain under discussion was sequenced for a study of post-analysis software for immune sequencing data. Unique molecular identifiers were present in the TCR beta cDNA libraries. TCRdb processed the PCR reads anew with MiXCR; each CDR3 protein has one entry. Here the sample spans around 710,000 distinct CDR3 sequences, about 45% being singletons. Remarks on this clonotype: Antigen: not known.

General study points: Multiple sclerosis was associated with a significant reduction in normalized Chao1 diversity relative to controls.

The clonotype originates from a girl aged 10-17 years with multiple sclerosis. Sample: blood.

CDR3 bases: TGCAGTGCTAGGTGGGAGGGGGAGCTGTTTTTT. As protein: CSARWEGELFF. This sequence joins TRBV20-1 and TRBJ2-2, with D possibly TRBD2 on 5 matching bases. V was cut by 3 bases and J by 8 bases, with 7 bases left in between. Looked up from germline, CDR1 is DFQATT and CDR2 is SNEGSKA (reference sequence). CDR3 length: 11 residues.